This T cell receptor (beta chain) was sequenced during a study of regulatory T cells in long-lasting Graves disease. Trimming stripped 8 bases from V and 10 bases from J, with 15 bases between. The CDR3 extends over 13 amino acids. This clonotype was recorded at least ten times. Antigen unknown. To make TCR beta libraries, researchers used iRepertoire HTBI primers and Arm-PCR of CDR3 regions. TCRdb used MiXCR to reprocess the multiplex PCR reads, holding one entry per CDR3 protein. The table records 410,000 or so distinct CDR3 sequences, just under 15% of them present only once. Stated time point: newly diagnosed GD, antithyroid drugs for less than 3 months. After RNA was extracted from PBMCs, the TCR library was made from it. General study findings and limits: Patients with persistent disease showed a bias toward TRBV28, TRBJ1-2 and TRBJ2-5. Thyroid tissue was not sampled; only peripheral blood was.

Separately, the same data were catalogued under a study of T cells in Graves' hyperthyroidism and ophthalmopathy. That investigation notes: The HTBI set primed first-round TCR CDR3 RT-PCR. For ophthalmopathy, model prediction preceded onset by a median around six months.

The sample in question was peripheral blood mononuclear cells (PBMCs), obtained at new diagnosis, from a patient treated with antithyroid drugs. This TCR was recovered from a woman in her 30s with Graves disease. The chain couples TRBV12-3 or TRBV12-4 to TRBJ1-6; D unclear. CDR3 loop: CASHSQTGSPLHF. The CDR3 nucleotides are TGTGCCAGCCACAGCCAGACGGGCTCACCCCTCCACTTT.